The next 32 T cell receptor beta chains were all read from a single sample in a study of Graves' ophthalmopathy and Graves' hyperthyroidism. RNA served as the template for amplifying TCR beta CDR3 regions. The library came from an HTBI-primed first-round RT-PCR and a second-round multiplex PCR. MiXCR, applied by TCRdb to the multiplex PCR reads, yields one record per CDR3 protein. The table has about 600,000 distinct CDR3 sequences, roughly 40% seen once. The specimen was peripheral blood or thyroid tissue (not recorded which). These TCRs come from an adult man with Graves' hyperthyroidism.

Concerning this clonotype: A much larger clone sits a single nucleotide away, making a read error possible. The gene calls are TRBV20-1 and TRBJ2-7; D unresolved. CDR3 length equals 12 residues. Germline V lookup: CDR1 DFQATT, CDR2 SNEGSKA (reference sequence). CDR3 sequence: CSASLPPYGQYF. CDR3 sequence (DNA): TGCAGTGCTAGCCTTCCGCCCTACGGGCAGTACTTC.

For the CDR3, the DNA is TGTGCCACCAGTGATCACAGGGGCACTGAAGCTTTCTTT. Amino acid sequence: CATSDHRGTEAFF. The rearrangement links TRBV24-1 to TRBJ1-1; 7 bases match TRBD1. The germline V gene encodes CDR1 KGHDR and CDR2 SFDVKD. The V gene end was trimmed by 3 bases and the J gene end by 4 bases; junction bases not matched to a gene: 1. This CDR3 has 13 amino acids.

About this clonotype itself: This clone may be a read error of a much larger clone one base away. The CDR3 loop is CASSLPVRNQPQHF. As DNA, the CDR3 is TGTGCCAGCAGTCTCCCGGTTCGCAATCAGCCCCAGCATTTT. V is TRBV6-5 and J is TRBJ1-5, with D unresolved. V was clipped by 5 bases and J by 2 bases, with 10 bases between them. The length of the CDR3 is 14 residues. Germline V gene data show CDR1 as MNHEY and CDR2 as SVGAGI.

This clonotype has at least ten counts. The chain is built from TRBV7-9 and TRBJ1-4, with 7 positions matching TRBD1. Trimming took 0 bases from V and 6 from J; bases not matched to a gene: 7. CDR1 and CDR2 (germline): SEHNR, FQNEAQ (reference sequence). This CDR3 contains 16 residues. The CDR3 DNA sequence: TGTGCCAGCAGCTTAGCGCACGGGACAGCGGATGAAAAACTGTTTTTT. Translated, it gives CASSLAHGTADEKLFF.

This clonotype was seen at least ten times. The genes are TRBV29-1 and TRBJ2-5; TRBD1 agrees at 7 bases. The CDR3 runs to 13 residues. V lost 2 bases to trimming and J lost 6 bases; unmatched junction nucleotides: 6. Germline V CDR1 and CDR2: SQVTM, ANQGSEA. CDR3 residues: CSVEWSRGKTQYF. Written as DNA, the CDR3 is TGCAGCGTTGAATGGAGCAGGGGGAAGACCCAGTACTTC.

This clonotype was observed a few times. V gene TRBV6-4 combines with J gene TRBJ2-2, with 8 bases fitting TRBD1. Trimming cost V 4 bases and J 5 bases; bases outside gene matches: 6. Germline CDR1 is MRHNA and CDR2 is SNTAGT. There are 15 residues in the CDR3. Here the CDR3 reads CASSAQGARTGELFF. The CDR3 DNA reads TGTGCCAGCAGTGCTCAGGGGGCGCGGACCGGGGAGCTGTTTTTT.

Turning to this clonotype: A junction boundary mismatches the germline segment, possibly from a read error. The chain joins TRBV4-2 to TRBJ1-2, with 10 bases that match TRBD1. The CDR3 extends over 17 amino acids. The germline V gene has CDR1 LGHNA and CDR2 YNFKEQ. CDR3 amino acids: CASSAPGQGTTNYGHTF. For the CDR3, the DNA is TGTGCCAGCAGCGCCCCGGGACAGGGGACTACTAACTATGGCCACACCTTC.

The chain is built from TRBV24-1 and TRBJ1-5; tentative D call: TRBD1 (6 bases). Between the trimmed V and J ends, which lost 4 bases and 6 bases, there was a span of 15 bases. The CDR3 has 15 amino acids. The germline V gene has CDR1 KGHDR and CDR2 SFDVKD. The CDR3 reads CATSDPGERGQPQHF. The CDR3, as DNA: TGTGCCACCAGTGACCCAGGGGAAAGGGGTCAGCCCCAGCATTTT.

Many counts were recorded for this clonotype. The chain uses TRBV7-9 and TRBJ1-1; possibly TRBD1 for D (6 bases). The CDR3 contains 16 residues. CDR1 is SEHNR, CDR2 FQNEAQ, per germline (reference sequence). V was shortened by 6 bases and J by 1 base, with 18 bases between the two germline ends. The CDR3 region has the DNA TGTGCCAGCAGTCACGAGACAGGTGGGAAGAACACTGAAGCTTTCTTT. Amino acid sequence: CASSHETGGKNTEAFF. Full variable domain (outside the CDR3, taken from reference TRBV7-9 and TRBJ1-1): DTGVSQNPRHKITKRGQNVTFRCDPISEHNRLYWYRQTLGQGPEFLTYFQNEAQLEKSRLLSDRFSAERPKGSFSTLEIQRTEQGDSAMYLCASSHETGGKNTEAFFGQGTRLTVV.

V is TRBV10-3 and J is TRBJ1-6, with TRBD1 matching 7 bases. Germline V gene data show CDR1 as ENHRY and CDR2 as SYGVKD. Trimming took 6 bases from V and 9 from J; bases not matched to a gene: 11. The CDR3 has 15 residues. For the CDR3, the DNA is TGTGCCATCAGGACTGGGACAGAGGTAGCTTCACCCCTCCACTTT. Its translation: CAIRTGTEVASPLHF.

This clonotype turned up a few times. The CDR3 DNA reads as TGTGCCAGCAGCTTAGGAGGGACTGGCGCAACTAATGAAAAACTGTTTTTT. Protein product: CASSLGGTGATNEKLFF. This chain connects TRBV13 to TRBJ1-4; TRBD1 might be the D (5 bases). The CDR3 runs to 17 residues. Deletions cut 0 bases from V and 0 bases from J, with 11 bases between. Germline loops: CDR1 PRHDT, CDR2 FYEKMQ (reference sequence).

J is TRBJ2-7 and V is TRBV29-1; tentatively, D is TRBD2 (5 bases). The CDR3 has 14 residues. The germline CDR1 and CDR2 sequences are SQVTM and ANQGSEA. The V gene lost 1 base and the J gene lost 4 bases, with 14 bases spanning the gap. The CDR3 DNA sequence: TGCAGCGTTGAAGTCCCAGGACTCATTTACGAGCAGTACTTC. This translates into CSVEVPGLIYEQYF.

In regard to this clonotype: This could be a read error, since a much larger clone is one nucleotide away. This chain uses TRBV20-1 with TRBJ1-3; 7 bases agree with TRBD1. Looked up from germline, CDR1 is DFQATT and CDR2 is SNEGSKA (reference sequence). The CDR3 extends over 18 amino acids. The CDR3 coding sequence is TGCAGTGCTAGAGGATTTTTTCGGGACAGCAAAACTGGAGACACCATATATTTT. The encoded protein is CSARGFFRDSKTGDTIYF.

The chain combines TRBV20-1 with TRBJ2-5; possibly TRBD2 for D (5 bases). The CDR3 has 12 residues. Germline lookup yields CDR1 DFQATT and CDR2 SNEGSKA (reference sequence). Trimming removed 4 bases from V and 1 base from J, with 7 bases in between. CDR3 coding DNA: TGCAGTGCTAATCGGGGCCAAGAGACCCAGTACTTC. This codes for CSANRGQETQYF.

Concerning this clonotype: Given a much more abundant clone one base away, this may be a read error. The rearrangement joins TRBV6-1 to TRBJ1-2; 7 bases align to TRBD1. Germline V gives CDR1 MNHNS, CDR2 SASEGT. The CDR3 is 14 amino acids. The CDR3 DNA is TGTGCCAGCAGTGAAGTCCCAGGGGGGTATGACTACACCTTC. This encodes CASSEVPGGYDYTF.

This clonotype was seen many times. The chain uses TRBV12-3 or TRBV12-4 and TRBJ2-7; 9 bases are a match to TRBD2. The V gene end was trimmed by 7 bases and the J gene end by 6 bases; junction bases not matched to a gene: 13. This CDR3 spans 15 amino acids. The CDR3 DNA sequence: TGTGCCAGCACCCCCGAGGGTAGCGGGAGTGTCGAGCAGTACTTC. It encodes CASTPEGSGSVEQYF.

The chain employs TRBV7-2 and TRBJ2-7; D is uncertain. V was trimmed by 5 bases and J by 0 bases, leaving 14 bases between them. Germline loops: CDR1 SGHTA, CDR2 FQGNSA. The CDR3 contains 15 residues. The CDR3 DNA is TGTGCCAGCAGCCAACGACGCAGGAGCTCCTACGAGCAGTACTTC. Translating it yields CASSQRRRSSYEQYF.

This clonotype has a count of ten or more. This chain connects TRBV6-1 to TRBJ1-5; D remains ambiguous. V was trimmed by 3 bases and J by 4 bases, leaving 7 bases between them. This CDR3 comprises 13 residues. Germline CDR1 reads MNHNS; CDR2 reads SASEGT. The CDR3 here is CASSDRRNQPQHF. In nucleotides, the CDR3 is TGTGCCAGCAGTGACAGGCGGAATCAGCCCCAGCATTTT.

The sample holds many counts of this clonotype. The chain carries TRBV6-1 and TRBJ1-6; D uncertain. V lost 0 bases, J lost 9 bases, and 12 bases lay in between. Germline CDR1 is MNHNS and CDR2 is SASEGT. The CDR3 runs 15 residues. The CDR3 bases are TGTGCCAGCAGTGAAGCCCAAGTCGGAATTTCACCCCTCCACTTT. Translated, it gives CASSEAQVGISPLHF.

This clonotype was recorded at least ten times. The chain couples TRBV9 to TRBJ2-2, with D perhaps being TRBD1 or TRBD2 (6 bases each). Trimming removed 0 bases from V and 0 bases from J, with 12 bases in between. Germline V gene data show CDR1 as SGDLS and CDR2 as YYNGEE. The CDR3 runs to 17 residues. The chain's CDR3 is CASSVAGGGTNTGELFF. CDR3 nucleotide sequence: TGTGCCAGCAGCGTAGCTGGAGGGGGGACGAACACCGGGGAGCTGTTTTTT.

This clonotype showed up many times. The chain joins TRBV29-1 to TRBJ1-1; tentative D call: TRBD1 (6 bases). The CDR3 spans 12 residues. Trimming pared 3 bases from V and 8 bases from J, leaving 13 bases between. Germline CDR1 reads SQVTM; CDR2 reads ANQGSEA. The CDR3 DNA sequence: TGCAGCGTTGAGGGGGCCCGGATCGAAGCTTTCTTT. Its protein is CSVEGARIEAFF.

The J gene is TRBJ1-3, the V gene TRBV5-1; D ambiguous. Germline V gene sequence: CDR1 SGHRS, CDR2 YFSETQ. CDR3 length equals 15 residues. Trimming shortened V by 4 bases and J by 0 bases, and 11 bases separated the two germline ends. CDR3 protein: CASSPDGDSGNTIYF. For the CDR3, the DNA is TGCGCCAGCAGCCCGGACGGCGACTCTGGAAACACCATATATTTT. Combining the CDR3 with reference TRBV5-1 and TRBJ1-3 gives the whole variable domain KAGVTQTPRYLIKTRGQQVTLSCSPISGHRSVSWYQQTPGQGLQFLFEYFSETQRNKGNFPGRFSGRQFSNSRSEMNVSTLELGDSALYLCASSPDGDSGNTIYFGEGSWLTVV.

The chain links TRBV7-9 to TRBJ2-1; 9 bases line up with TRBD2. Germline CDR1 is SEHNR and CDR2 is FQNEAQ (reference sequence). V lost 1 base to trimming and J lost 2 bases; unmatched junction nucleotides: 0. The CDR3 totals 15 residues. CDR3 sequence: CASSLVAGAYNEQFF. CDR3 coding DNA: TGTGCCAGCAGCTTAGTAGCGGGAGCCTACAATGAGCAGTTCTTC. Based on the CDR3 plus reference TRBV7-9 and TRBJ2-1, the full variable domain is DTGVSQNPRHKITKRGQNVTFRCDPISEHNRLYWYRQTLGQGPEFLTYFQNEAQLEKSRLLSDRFSAERPKGSFSTLEIQRTEQGDSAMYLCASSLVAGAYNEQFFGPGTRLTVL.

This clonotype appeared many times. Here the CDR3 reads CASRGQGTYEQYF. The CDR3 DNA reads TGTGCCAGCAGAGGACAGGGGACCTACGAGCAGTACTTC. V usage is TRBV2 and J usage is TRBJ2-7; the match to TRBD1 covers 9 bases. V was pared by 6 bases and J by 2 bases, with 2 bases of the junction left unmatched. From germline, CDR1 is SNHLY and CDR2 FYNNEI. CDR3 length equals 13 residues.

This clonotype occurred a few times. The rearrangement uses TRBV28 and TRBJ1-2; D gene uncertain. Between the trimmed V and J ends, which lost 4 bases and 6 bases, there was a span of 18 bases. The CDR3 is made up of 15 amino acids. From germline, CDR1 is MDHEN and CDR2 SYDVKM. CDR3 loop: CASSSFASPTHGYTF. CDR3 coding DNA: TGTGCCAGCAGTTCCTTCGCCAGTCCGACCCATGGCTACACCTTC.

In this sample, this clonotype turned up once. The junction shows a germline mismatch at one end, possibly a read error. The gene calls are TRBV3-1 and TRBJ1-1, with D unresolved. This CDR3 has 14 amino acids. The germline V gene has CDR1 LGHDT and CDR2 YNNKEL (reference sequence). Here the CDR3 reads CASSQAQRSTEAVF. In DNA, the CDR3 is TGTGCCAGCAGCCAAGCTCAGAGGTCCACTGAAGCTGTCTTT.

This clonotype was detected ten times or more. This chain uses TRBV19 with TRBJ2-7; 7 bases fit TRBD1. This CDR3 has 14 residues. Germline CDR1 reads LNHDA; CDR2 reads SQIVND (reference sequence). The ends lost 7 bases at V and 5 bases at J; junction bases unmatched: 11. In nucleotides, the CDR3 is TGTGCCAGTACCCTGACAGGGAATTCCCACGAGCAGTACTTC. Amino acid sequence: CASTLTGNSHEQYF.

This chain links TRBV15 with TRBJ1-1; 8 nucleotides agree with TRBD1. The V gene's germline CDR1 is LNHNV and CDR2 YYDKDF (reference sequence). V lost 2 bases and J lost 4; bases outside the gene matches: 3. The length of the CDR3 is 14 residues. The CDR3 sequence: CATSRQGASTEAFF. CDR3 sequence (DNA): TGTGCCACCAGCAGACAGGGGGCGAGCACTGAAGCTTTCTTT. Looking up the rest from reference TRBV15 and TRBJ1-1 gives the full variable domain: DAMVIQNPRYQVTQFGKPVTLSCSQTLNHNVMYWYQQKSSQAPKLLFHYYDKDFNNEADTPDNFQSRRPNTSFCFLDIRSPGLGDTAMYLCATSRQGASTEAFFGQGTRLTVV.

This clonotype occurred a few times. This chain connects TRBV12-3 or TRBV12-4 to TRBJ1-2; D possibly corresponds to TRBD1 (6 bases). The germline V and J ends were trimmed by 11 bases and 4 bases, with 17 bases remaining between them. CDR3 size: 13 residues. CDR3 nucleotide sequence: TGTGCCTGTACCGCCGGGACATCCTATGGCTACACCTTC. It specifies CACTAGTSYGYTF.

This clonotype was seen repeatedly, ten times or more. The CDR3 DNA is TGTGCTAGTGGTTTCAGCGGGATGAACTATGGCTACACCTTC. It translates to CASGFSGMNYGYTF. The rearrangement uses TRBV12-5 and TRBJ1-2, with no clear D. This CDR3 contains 14 residues. With 3 bases removed from V and 2 bases from J, the gap between germline ends came to 10 bases. The germline V gene encodes CDR1 LGHNT and CDR2 FRNRAP. The variable domain in full, completed from reference TRBV12-5 and TRBJ1-2, reads DARVTQTPRHKVTEMGQEVTMRCQPILGHNTVFWYRQTMMQGLELLAYFRNRAPLDDSGMPKDRFSAEMPDATLATLKIQPSEPRDSAVYFCASGFSGMNYGYTFGSGTRLTVV.

This clonotype was observed at least ten times. J is TRBJ1-1 and V is TRBV9, with TRBD1 matching 9 bases. Trimming cost V 3 bases and J 7 bases; bases outside gene matches: 7. The CDR3 totals 14 residues. CDR1 SGDLS and CDR2 YYNGEE come from the germline V gene. The CDR3 reads CASSATGTGIEAFF. CDR3 bases: TGTGCCAGCAGCGCCACCGGGACAGGGATTGAAGCTTTCTTT.

This chain joins TRBV29-1 and TRBJ2-5; D is possibly TRBD2 (5 bases). Trimming left V 4 bases short and J 4 bases short, with 7 bases between. This CDR3 comprises 11 residues. Germline CDR1 and CDR2: SQVTM and ANQGSEA. The CDR3 region is CSVGLAETQYF. CDR3 bases: TGCAGCGTTGGGCTAGCAGAGACCCAGTACTTC.